This T cell receptor beta chain was sequenced for a study of CXCR3-negative and CXCR3-positive naive CD8 T cells. Study-level results: Partial loss of CXCR3 expression followed cryopreservation; most assays used fresh PBMCs.

The method, 5' RACE with UMI labels, was used to prepare the TRB cDNA libraries. Following a re-call of the 5' RACE reads, TCRdb has one entry per CDR3 protein and lacks DNA. The sample has around 9,800 distinct CDR3 sequences; the top ten hold more than 0.8%. As to this clonotype: Its target is not known.

The V gene's germline CDR1 is MDHEN and CDR2 SYDVKM. This CDR3 region has 20 residues. The sample comprised naive CXCR3- CD8+ T cells from blood. Stated subset: CD45RO-CCR7+CD27+CD95- naive CD8+ T cells lacking CXCR3 (TNR3-). The chain links TRBV28 to TRBJ2-3. This sequence was found in a human donor in good health. Some clones in this sample may be carry-over from other donors' samples. The CDR3 here is CASSLSLHRFLSAGTDTQYF. The complete variable domain, with remaining parts taken from reference TRBV28 and TRBJ2-3, reads DVKVTQSSRYLVKRTGEKVFLECVQDMDHENMFWYRQDPGLGLRLIYFSYDVKMKEKGDIPEGYSVSREKKERFSLILESASTNQTSMYLCASSLSLHRFLSAGTDTQYFGPGTRLTVL.